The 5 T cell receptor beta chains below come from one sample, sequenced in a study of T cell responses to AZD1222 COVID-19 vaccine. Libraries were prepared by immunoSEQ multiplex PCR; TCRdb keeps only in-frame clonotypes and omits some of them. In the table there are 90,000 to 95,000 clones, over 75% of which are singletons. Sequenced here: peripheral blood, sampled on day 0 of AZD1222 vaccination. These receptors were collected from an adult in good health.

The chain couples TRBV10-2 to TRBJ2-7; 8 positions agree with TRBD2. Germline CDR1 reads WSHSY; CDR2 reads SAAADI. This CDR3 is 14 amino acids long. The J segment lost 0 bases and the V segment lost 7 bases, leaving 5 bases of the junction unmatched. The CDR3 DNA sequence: TGCGCCAGCAAGATACTAGCGGCCTCCTACGAGCAGTACTTC. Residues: CASKILAASYEQYF.

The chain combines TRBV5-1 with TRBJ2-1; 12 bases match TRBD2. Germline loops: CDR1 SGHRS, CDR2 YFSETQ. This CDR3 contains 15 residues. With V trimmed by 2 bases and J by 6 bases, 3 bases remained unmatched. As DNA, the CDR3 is TGCGCCAGCAGCTTACTAGCGGGGGGTCCCAATGAGCAGTTCTTC. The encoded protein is CASSLLAGGPNEQFF.

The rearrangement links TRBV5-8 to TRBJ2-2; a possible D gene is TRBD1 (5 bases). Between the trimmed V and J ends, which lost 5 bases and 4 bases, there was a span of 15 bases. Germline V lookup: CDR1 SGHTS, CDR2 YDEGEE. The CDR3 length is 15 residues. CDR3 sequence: CASSSTRALTGELFF. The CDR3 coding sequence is TGTGCCAGCAGTTCGACCAGGGCCCTCACCGGGGAGCTGTTTTTT. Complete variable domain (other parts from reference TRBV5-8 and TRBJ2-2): EAGVTQSPTHLIKTRGQQATLRCSPISGHTSVYWYQQALGLGLQFLLWYDEGEERNRGNFPPRFSGRQFPNYSSELNVNALELEDSALYLCASSSTRALTGELFFGEGSRLTVL.

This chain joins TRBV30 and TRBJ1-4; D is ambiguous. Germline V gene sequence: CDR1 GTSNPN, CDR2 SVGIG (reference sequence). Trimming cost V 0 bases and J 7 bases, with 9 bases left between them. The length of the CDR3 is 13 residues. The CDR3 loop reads CAWSVGGIEKLFF. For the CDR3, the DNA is TGTGCCTGGAGTGTTGGAGGGATTGAAAAACTGTTTTTT. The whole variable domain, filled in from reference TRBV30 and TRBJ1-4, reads SQTIHQWPATLVQPVGSPLSLECTVEGTSNPNLYWYRQAAGRGLQLLFYSVGIGQISSEVPQNLSASRPQDRQFILSSKKLLLSDSGFYLCAWSVGGIEKLFFGSGTQLSVL.

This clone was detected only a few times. The CDR3 loop reads CASIQGQGSRGYTF. In DNA, the CDR3 is TGTGCCAGCATCCAGGGACAGGGGTCCCGTGGCTACACCTTC. V gene TRBV2 combines with J gene TRBJ1-2; 10 nucleotides line up with TRBD1. The CDR3 is 14 residues long. CDR1 and CDR2 from the germline V gene are SNHLY and FYNNEI. With 7 bases clipped from V and 7 bases from J, the junction kept 9 bases outside the gene matches.